The rows below give T cell receptor beta chains drawn from one sample of a study of T cell responses to AZD1222 COVID-19 vaccine. Generated by immunoSEQ multiplex PCR, the TCRdb table keeps only in-frame clones and is missing some. This sample carries around 150,000 clones, 85% to 95% of them seen once, and the ten largest clones take roughly 3.6%. This specimen was peripheral blood, taken 28 days after the second AZD1222 dose. All receptors derive from an adult who received the AZD1222 COVID-19 vaccine. The CDR3 runs from the conserved cysteine through the conserved F or W. The D gene is left open where the match is weak. A row's size may be missing; if present it is once, few, many or a size class.

clone_size: .; d_call: .; v_call: TRBV3-1/TRBV3-2; j_call: TRBJ2-1; cdr3_nt: TGTGCCAGCAGCCAAATTGGACCGAGCTCCTACAATGAGCAGTTCTTC; cdr3_aa: CASSQIGPSSYNEQFF
clone_size: once; d_call: .; v_call: TRBV28; j_call: TRBJ1-2; cdr3_nt: TGTGCCAGCAGTTCCACCTGGGGGGCCCATGGCTACACCTTC; cdr3_aa: CASSSTWGAHGYTF
clone_size: once; d_call: .; v_call: TRBV6-5; j_call: TRBJ1-1; cdr3_nt: TGTGCCAGCCGCGTCGAGGGGCTGGTGAACACTGAAGCTTTCTTT; cdr3_aa: CASRVEGLVNTEAFF
clone_size: .; d_call: TRBD1; v_call: TRBV7-2; j_call: TRBJ1-5; cdr3_nt: TGTGCCAGCAGCCCTTGGACAGGGGTCGGTCAGCCCCAGCATTTT; cdr3_aa: CASSPWTGVGQPQHF
clone_size: once; d_call: .; v_call: TRBV12-5; j_call: TRBJ2-3; cdr3_nt: TGTGCTAGTGGCCTTACAGGGTCGGATACGCAGTATTTT; cdr3_aa: CASGLTGSDTQYF
clone_size: .; d_call: .; v_call: TRBV6-2/TRBV6-3; j_call: TRBJ2-5; cdr3_nt: TGTGCCAGCAGTTACAGGGAATCGGAGACCCAGTACTTC; cdr3_aa: CASSYRESETQYF
clone_size: .; d_call: .; v_call: TRBV28; j_call: TRBJ2-7; cdr3_nt: TGTGCCAGCAGTTCGCCTGGGACCTACATGGCCTCCTACGAGCAGTACTTC; cdr3_aa: CASSSPGTYMASYEQYF
clone_size: .; d_call: .; v_call: TRBV6-5; j_call: TRBJ2-7; cdr3_nt: TGTGCCAGCAGTATCACGGGACAAAACTACGAGCAGTACTTC; cdr3_aa: CASSITGQNYEQYF
clone_size: .; d_call: .; v_call: TRBV14; j_call: TRBJ1-1; cdr3_nt: TGTGCCAGCAGCCTCGTGACGAACACTGAAGCTTTCTTT; cdr3_aa: CASSLVTNTEAFF
clone_size: .; d_call: TRBD2; v_call: TRBV19; j_call: TRBJ2-2; cdr3_nt: TGTGCCAGTAGTGCGACTAGCGGGAGGGGCTCCGGGGAGCTGTTTTTT; cdr3_aa: CASSATSGRGSGELFF
clone_size: .; d_call: .; v_call: TRBV6-4; j_call: TRBJ2-1; cdr3_nt: TGTGCCAGCAGCCCCGATCTCATTGAGCAGTTCTTC; cdr3_aa: CASSPDLIEQFF
clone_size: .; d_call: TRBD1; v_call: TRBV28; j_call: TRBJ1-1; cdr3_nt: TGTGCCAGCAGAAGGTTAGACAGGGGGCGGAACACTGAAGCTTTCTTT; cdr3_aa: CASRRLDRGRNTEAFF
clone_size: .; d_call: .; v_call: TRBV11-2; j_call: TRBJ2-7; cdr3_nt: TGTGCCAGCAGCCCCGGCCAGACCTACGAGCAGTACTTC; cdr3_aa: CASSPGQTYEQYF
clone_size: .; d_call: .; v_call: TRBV18; j_call: TRBJ1-3; cdr3_nt: TGTGCCAGCTCGCCCGGGACGGCCTCTGGAAACACCATATATTTT; cdr3_aa: CASSPGTASGNTIYF
clone_size: .; d_call: .; v_call: TRBV28; j_call: TRBJ1-3; cdr3_nt: TGTGCCAGCAGTTTAGCGGTCCTCTCTGGAAACACCATATATTTT; cdr3_aa: CASSLAVLSGNTIYF
clone_size: .; d_call: TRBD1; v_call: TRBV15; j_call: TRBJ1-1; cdr3_nt: TGTGCCACCAGGACAGGGGGTGAGAACACTGAAGCTTTCTTT; cdr3_aa: CATRTGGENTEAFF
clone_size: .; d_call: .; v_call: TRBV19; j_call: TRBJ1-5; cdr3_nt: TGTGCCAGTAGTATAGGGTATAGCAATCAGCCCCAGCATTTT; cdr3_aa: CASSIGYSNQPQHF
clone_size: .; d_call: .; v_call: TRBV25-1; j_call: TRBJ2-3; cdr3_nt: TGTGCCAGCAGTGAAGGTGGGAGAGGGGGCACAGATACGCAGTATTTT; cdr3_aa: CASSEGGRGGTDTQYF
clone_size: once; d_call: .; v_call: TRBV28; j_call: TRBJ1-5; cdr3_nt: TGTGCCAGCAGACTTAGCAGGGATTATCAGCCCCAGCATTTT; cdr3_aa: CASRLSRDYQPQHF
clone_size: .; d_call: .; v_call: TRBV27; j_call: TRBJ2-1; cdr3_nt: TGTGCCAGCAGTTTAGCAGGGGAGCAGTTCTTC; cdr3_aa: CASSLAGEQFF
clone_size: .; d_call: .; v_call: TRBV9; j_call: TRBJ1-1; cdr3_nt: TGTGCCAGCAGCGTAGGTCCTGACTTGAACACTGAAGCTTTCTTT; cdr3_aa: CASSVGPDLNTEAFF
clone_size: .; d_call: TRBD1; v_call: TRBV28; j_call: TRBJ1-1; cdr3_nt: TGTGCCAGCAGTTTACACACAGGGGCCTCTACTGAAGCTTTCTTT; cdr3_aa: CASSLHTGASTEAFF
clone_size: .; d_call: .; v_call: TRBV2; j_call: TRBJ1-1; cdr3_nt: TGTGCCAGCAGCAGCGAACAGGTGTCTGAAGCTTTCTTT; cdr3_aa: CASSSEQVSEAFF
clone_size: .; d_call: TRBD2; v_call: TRBV11-3; j_call: TRBJ2-7; cdr3_nt: TGTGCCAGCTCTCGCGGGAGACTCTACGAGCAGTACTTC; cdr3_aa: CASSRGRLYEQYF
clone_size: .; d_call: TRBD1; v_call: TRBV19; j_call: TRBJ1-6; cdr3_nt: TGTGCCAGTAGTATCGGGACAGGGGAACATTCACCCCTCCACTTT; cdr3_aa: CASSIGTGEHSPLHF
clone_size: .; d_call: TRBD1; v_call: TRBV6-5; j_call: TRBJ1-3; cdr3_nt: TGTGCCAGCAGGGACAGGGGGAGCTCTGGAAACACCATATATTTT; cdr3_aa: CASRDRGSSGNTIYF
clone_size: .; d_call: TRBD1; v_call: TRBV7-2; j_call: TRBJ2-1; cdr3_nt: TGTGCCAGCAGCTTAAGAGGGGGCACTTCCTACAATGAGCAGTTCTTC; cdr3_aa: CASSLRGGTSYNEQFF
clone_size: .; d_call: .; v_call: TRBV3-1/TRBV3-2; j_call: TRBJ1-6; cdr3_nt: TGTGCCAGCAGCCAAGGTGGGGGGACCTTTAATTCACCCCTCCACTTT; cdr3_aa: CASSQGGGTFNSPLHF
clone_size: .; d_call: .; v_call: TRBV20-1; j_call: TRBJ2-7; cdr3_nt: TGCAGTGCTAGTGACCCTTACGGGAGATCCTACGAGCAGTACTTC; cdr3_aa: CSASDPYGRSYEQYF
clone_size: .; d_call: TRBD1; v_call: TRBV19; j_call: TRBJ1-5; cdr3_nt: TGTGCCAGTAATGAAGACAGGGGTCAGCCCCAGCATTTT; cdr3_aa: CASNEDRGQPQHF
clone_size: .; d_call: .; v_call: TRBV9; j_call: TRBJ1-2; cdr3_nt: TGTGCCAGCAGCGTCCTTCCCTCGCTAGGCTACACCTTC; cdr3_aa: CASSVLPSLGYTF
clone_size: .; d_call: .; v_call: TRBV7-2; j_call: TRBJ2-2; cdr3_nt: TGTGCCAGCAGTGGGGGAAGTTCGGCCGGGGAGCTGTTTTTT; cdr3_aa: CASSGGSSAGELFF